This T cell receptor beta chain was found in a study of blood T cell repertoires in COVID-19. Study summary: Italy, Spain and the United States were the sources of the convalescent and acute COVID-19 samples. PBMCs, B-cell-depleted T cells, or T cells were the source of the cDNA or gDNA that made up the material.

Comments on this clone: This specimen includes other DNA sequences encoding the same CDR3.

Authors' processing steps: Estimation of nucleated cell counts was performed using reference gene primer amplification. Libraries were prepared by immunoSEQ multiplex PCR; TCRdb keeps only in-frame clonotypes and omits some of them. V, J and clone size were drawn from that table, and D and trimming were deduced from the DNA. The table records about 200,000 clones, around 82% of them present only once. The CDR3 has 13 amino acids. Germline V CDR1 and CDR2: SGHAT, FQNNGV. The V gene lost 1 base and the J gene lost 7 bases, with 8 bases spanning the gap. The chain joins TRBV11-2 to TRBJ2-1; D not certain. The receptor was isolated from a woman in her seventies with acute or convalescent COVID-19. Material for sequencing was peripheral blood. CDR3 nucleotides: TGTGCCAGCAGCTTAGGACTGTATAATGAGCAGTTCTTC. It translates to CASSLGLYNEQFF.